The present entry profiles one TCR beta chain with its context. Its antigen is as yet unknown. The data stem from a study of PD-L1 blockade in urothelial cancer. Study-wide context: Analyses were performed on blood at 3 weeks after treatment start (the second dose) and at 6 weeks. Researchers found blood samples held a median of approximately 150,000 T cells.

PCRs each included synthetic TCR analog templates spiked in. Using immunoSEQ multiplex PCR, the repertoire was profiled, and TCRdb retains in-frame clones only, with some absent. Here the sample spans tens of thousands of clones, roughly 79% being singletons. Findings and limits, study-wide: Durable-benefit patients showed greater tumor-associated blood clone expansion at 3 weeks.

The trim removed 3 bases at V and 1 base at J, leaving 2 bases unmatched. CDR1 and CDR2 (germline): LNHNV, YYDKDF (reference sequence). The CDR3 totals 15 residues. The time point is: pretreatment peripheral blood. The source material was PBMCs, sampled around atezolizumab (anti-PD-L1) treatment. The sequence was obtained from a man between 70 and 80 years old with urothelial cancer. This chain links TRBV15 with TRBJ2-2; 7 bases align to TRBD2. CDR3 protein: CATSRTSLNTGELFF. As DNA, the CDR3 is TGTGCCACCAGCAGGACTAGCCTGAACACCGGGGAGCTGTTTTTT.